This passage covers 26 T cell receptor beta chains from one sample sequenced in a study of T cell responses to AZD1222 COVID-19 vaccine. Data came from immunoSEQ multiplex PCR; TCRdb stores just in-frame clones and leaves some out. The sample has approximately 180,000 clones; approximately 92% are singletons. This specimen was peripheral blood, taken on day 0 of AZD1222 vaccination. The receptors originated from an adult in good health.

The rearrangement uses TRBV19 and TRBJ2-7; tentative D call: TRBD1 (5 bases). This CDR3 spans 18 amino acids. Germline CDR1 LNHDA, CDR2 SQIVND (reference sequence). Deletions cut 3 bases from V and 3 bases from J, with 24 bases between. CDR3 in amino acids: CASSIGIGITGFGYEQYF. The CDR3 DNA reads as TGTGCCAGTAGTATTGGGATTGGGATTACAGGTTTCGGCTACGAGCAGTACTTC.

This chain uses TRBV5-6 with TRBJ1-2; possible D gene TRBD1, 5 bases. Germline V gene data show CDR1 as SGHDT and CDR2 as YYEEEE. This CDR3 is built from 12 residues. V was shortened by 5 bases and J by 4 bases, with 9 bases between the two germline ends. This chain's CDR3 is CASSSDSYGYTF. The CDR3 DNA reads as TGTGCCAGCAGTTCTGACAGCTATGGCTACACCTTC.

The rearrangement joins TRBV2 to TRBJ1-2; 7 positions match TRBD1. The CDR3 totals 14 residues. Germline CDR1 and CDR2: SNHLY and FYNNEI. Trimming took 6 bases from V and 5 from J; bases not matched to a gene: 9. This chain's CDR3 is CASRRGPGSYGYTF. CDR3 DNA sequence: TGTGCCAGCAGGAGGGGGCCAGGGTCGTATGGCTACACCTTC.

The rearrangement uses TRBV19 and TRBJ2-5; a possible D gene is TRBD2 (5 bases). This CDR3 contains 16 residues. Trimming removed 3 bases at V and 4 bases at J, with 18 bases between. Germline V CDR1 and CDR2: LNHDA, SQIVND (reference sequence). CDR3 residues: CASSIGLEGPLETQYF. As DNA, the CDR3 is TGTGCCAGTAGTATTGGGTTAGAGGGCCCGCTAGAGACCCAGTACTTC.

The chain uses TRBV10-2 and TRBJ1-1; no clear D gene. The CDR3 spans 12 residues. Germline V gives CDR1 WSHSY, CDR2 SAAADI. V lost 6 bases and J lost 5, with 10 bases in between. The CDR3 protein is CASSQRETEAFF. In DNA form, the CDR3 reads TGCGCCAGCAGCCAACGGGAAACTGAAGCTTTCTTT.

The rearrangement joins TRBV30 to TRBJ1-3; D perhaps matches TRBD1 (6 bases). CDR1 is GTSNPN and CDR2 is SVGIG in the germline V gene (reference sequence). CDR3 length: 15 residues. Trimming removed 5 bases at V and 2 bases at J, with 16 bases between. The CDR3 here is CAWQPPGTTGNTIYF. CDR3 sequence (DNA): TGTGCCTGGCAACCTCCAGGGACAACTGGAAACACCATATATTTT. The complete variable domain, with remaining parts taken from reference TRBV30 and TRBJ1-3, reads SQTIHQWPATLVQPVGSPLSLECTVEGTSNPNLYWYRQAAGRGLQLLFYSVGIGQISSEVPQNLSASRPQDRQFILSSKKLLLSDSGFYLCAWQPPGTTGNTIYFGEGSWLTVV.

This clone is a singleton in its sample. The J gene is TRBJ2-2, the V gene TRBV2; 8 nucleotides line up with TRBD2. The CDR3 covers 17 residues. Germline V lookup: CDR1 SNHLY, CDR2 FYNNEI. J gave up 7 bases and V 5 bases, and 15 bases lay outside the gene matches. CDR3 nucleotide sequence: TGTGCCAGCAGTCGCATAGTTGTGCGGGAGGAAGGCGGGGAGCTGTTTTTT. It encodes CASSRIVVREEGGELFF.

This CDR3 reads CASSPGQGSYGYTF. The CDR3 bases are TGTGCCAGCAGCCCGGGACAGGGGAGCTATGGCTACACCTTC. This rearrangement joins TRBV27 to TRBJ1-2; 10 bases map to TRBD1. The CDR3 is made up of 14 amino acids. V shed 6 bases, J shed 4 bases, and the junction held 5 bases outside the gene matches. The germline CDR1 and CDR2 sequences are MNHEY and SMNVEV (reference sequence).

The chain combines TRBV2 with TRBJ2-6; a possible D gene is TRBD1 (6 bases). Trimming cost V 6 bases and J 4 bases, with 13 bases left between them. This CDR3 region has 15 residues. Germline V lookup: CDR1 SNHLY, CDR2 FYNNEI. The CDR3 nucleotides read TGTGCCAGCAGGGACCACAGGGCGGGGGCCAACGTCCTGACTTTC. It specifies CASRDHRAGANVLTF. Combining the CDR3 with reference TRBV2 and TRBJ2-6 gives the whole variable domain EPEVTQTPSHQVTQMGQEVILRCVPISNHLYFYWYRQILGQKVEFLVSFYNNEISEKSEIFDDQFSVERPDGSNFTLKIRSTKLEDSAMYFCASRDHRAGANVLTFGAGSRLTVL.

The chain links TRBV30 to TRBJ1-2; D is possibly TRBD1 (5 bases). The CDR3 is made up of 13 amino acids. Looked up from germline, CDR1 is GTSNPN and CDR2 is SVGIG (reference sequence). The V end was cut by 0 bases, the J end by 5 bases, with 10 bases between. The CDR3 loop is CAWSVLPGYGYTF. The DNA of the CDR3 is TGTGCCTGGAGTGTACTGCCAGGGTATGGCTACACCTTC.

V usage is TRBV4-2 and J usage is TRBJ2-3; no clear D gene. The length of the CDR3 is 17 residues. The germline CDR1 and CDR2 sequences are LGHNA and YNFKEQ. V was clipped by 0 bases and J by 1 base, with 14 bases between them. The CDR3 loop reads CASSQDPSPMGTDTQYF. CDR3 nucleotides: TGTGCCAGCAGCCAAGATCCTAGTCCGATGGGCACAGATACGCAGTATTTT.

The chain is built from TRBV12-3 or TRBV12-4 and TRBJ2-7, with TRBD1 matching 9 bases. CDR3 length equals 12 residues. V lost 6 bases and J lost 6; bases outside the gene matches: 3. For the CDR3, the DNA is TGTGCCAGCAGACGGGACAGGGTCGAGCAGTACTTC. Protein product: CASRRDRVEQYF.

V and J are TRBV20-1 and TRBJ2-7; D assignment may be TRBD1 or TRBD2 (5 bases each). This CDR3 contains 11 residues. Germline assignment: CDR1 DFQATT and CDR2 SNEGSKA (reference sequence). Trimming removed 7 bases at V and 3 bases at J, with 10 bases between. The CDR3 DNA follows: TGCAGTGGGGGGATACTCTACGAGCAGTACTTC. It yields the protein CSGGILYEQYF.

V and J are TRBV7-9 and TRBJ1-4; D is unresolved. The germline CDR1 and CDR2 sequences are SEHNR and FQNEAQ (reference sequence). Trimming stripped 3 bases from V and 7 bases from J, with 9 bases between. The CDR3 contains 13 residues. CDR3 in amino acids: CASSFHPGEKLFF. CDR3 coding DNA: TGTGCCAGCAGCTTTCATCCGGGTGAAAAACTGTTTTTT.

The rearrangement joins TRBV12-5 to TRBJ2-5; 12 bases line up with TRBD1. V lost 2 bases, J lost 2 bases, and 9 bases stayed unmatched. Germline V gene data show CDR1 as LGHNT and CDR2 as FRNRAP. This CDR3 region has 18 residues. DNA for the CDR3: TGTGCTAGTGGTTTGCGTGGGACAGGGGGCCGGTTACAAGAGACCCAGTACTTC. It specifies CASGLRGTGGRLQETQYF.

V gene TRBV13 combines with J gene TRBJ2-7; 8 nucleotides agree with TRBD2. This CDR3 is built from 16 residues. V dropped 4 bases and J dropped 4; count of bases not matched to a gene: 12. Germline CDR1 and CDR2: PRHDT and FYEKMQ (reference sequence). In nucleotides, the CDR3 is TGTGCCAGCAGCTCTGCCCAACTAGCGGAACCTTACGAGCAGTACTTC. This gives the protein CASSSAQLAEPYEQYF.

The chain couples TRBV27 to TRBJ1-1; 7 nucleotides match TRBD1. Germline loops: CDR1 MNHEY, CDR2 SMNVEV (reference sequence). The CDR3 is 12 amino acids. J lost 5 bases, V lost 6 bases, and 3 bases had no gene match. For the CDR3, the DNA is TGTGCCAGCAGCTCGACAGGGACTGAAGCTTTCTTT. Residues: CASSSTGTEAFF.

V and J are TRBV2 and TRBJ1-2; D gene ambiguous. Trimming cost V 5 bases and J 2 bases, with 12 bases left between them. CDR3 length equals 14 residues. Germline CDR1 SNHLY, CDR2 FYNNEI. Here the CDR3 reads CASSLDLGNYGYTF. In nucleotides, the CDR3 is TGTGCCAGCAGTTTAGACCTGGGGAACTATGGCTACACCTTC. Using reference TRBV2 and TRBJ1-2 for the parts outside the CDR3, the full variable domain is EPEVTQTPSHQVTQMGQEVILRCVPISNHLYFYWYRQILGQKVEFLVSFYNNEISEKSEIFDDQFSVERPDGSNFTLKIRSTKLEDSAMYFCASSLDLGNYGYTFGSGTRLTVV.

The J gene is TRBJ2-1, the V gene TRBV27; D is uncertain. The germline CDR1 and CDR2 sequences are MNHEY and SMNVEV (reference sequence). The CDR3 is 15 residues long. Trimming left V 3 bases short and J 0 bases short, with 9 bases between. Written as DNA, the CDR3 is TGTGCCAGCAGTTTCTTTAAGAGCTCCTACAATGAGCAGTTCTTC. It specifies CASSFFKSSYNEQFF.

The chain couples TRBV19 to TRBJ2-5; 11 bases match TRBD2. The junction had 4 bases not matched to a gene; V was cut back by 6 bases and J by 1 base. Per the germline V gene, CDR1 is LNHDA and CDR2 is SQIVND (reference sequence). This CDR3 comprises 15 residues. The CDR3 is CASRKLAGVQETQYF. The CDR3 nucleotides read TGTGCCAGTAGAAAACTAGCGGGAGTCCAAGAGACCCAGTACTTC.

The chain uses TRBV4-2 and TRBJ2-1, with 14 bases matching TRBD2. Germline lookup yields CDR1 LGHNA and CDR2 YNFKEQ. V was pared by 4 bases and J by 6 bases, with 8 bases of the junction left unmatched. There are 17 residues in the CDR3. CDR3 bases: TGTGCCAGCAGCCCTGACAGGGGGACTAGCGGGAGCAATGAGCAGTTCTTC. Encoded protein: CASSPDRGTSGSNEQFF.

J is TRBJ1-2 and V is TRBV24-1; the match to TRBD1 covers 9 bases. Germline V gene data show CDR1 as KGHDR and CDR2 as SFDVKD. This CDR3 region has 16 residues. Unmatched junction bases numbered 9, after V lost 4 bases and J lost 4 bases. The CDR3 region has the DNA TGTGCCACCAGTGACCCCGGGACAGGGATCCCCTATGGCTACACCTTC. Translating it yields CATSDPGTGIPYGYTF.

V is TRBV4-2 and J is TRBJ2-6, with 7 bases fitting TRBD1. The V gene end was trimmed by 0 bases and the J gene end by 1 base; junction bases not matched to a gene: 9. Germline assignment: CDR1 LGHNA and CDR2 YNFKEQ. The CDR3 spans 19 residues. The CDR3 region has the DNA TGTGCCAGCAGCCAAGACGCCGGGACAGTCCTATCTGGGGCCAACGTCCTGACTTTC. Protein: CASSQDAGTVLSGANVLTF.

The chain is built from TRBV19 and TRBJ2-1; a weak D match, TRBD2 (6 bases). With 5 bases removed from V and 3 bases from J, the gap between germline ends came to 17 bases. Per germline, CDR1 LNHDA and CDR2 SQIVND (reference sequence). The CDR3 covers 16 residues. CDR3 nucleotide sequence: TGTGCCAGTAGTTTACTCGGGAGTGGAGTCTACAATGAGCAGTTCTTC. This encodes CASSLLGSGVYNEQFF. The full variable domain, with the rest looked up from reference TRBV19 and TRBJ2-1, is DGGITQSPKYLFRKEGQNVTLSCEQNLNHDAMYWYRQDPGQGLRLIYYSQIVNDFQKGDIAEGYSVSREKKESFPLTVTSAQKNPTAFYLCASSLLGSGVYNEQFFGPGTRLTVL.

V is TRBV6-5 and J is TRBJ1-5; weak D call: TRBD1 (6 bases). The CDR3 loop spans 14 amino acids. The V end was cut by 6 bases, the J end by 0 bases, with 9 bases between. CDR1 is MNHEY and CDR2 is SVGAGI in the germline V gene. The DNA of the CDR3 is TGTGCCAGCAGGCCACAGGGTAGCAATCAGCCCCAGCATTTT. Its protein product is CASRPQGSNQPQHF.

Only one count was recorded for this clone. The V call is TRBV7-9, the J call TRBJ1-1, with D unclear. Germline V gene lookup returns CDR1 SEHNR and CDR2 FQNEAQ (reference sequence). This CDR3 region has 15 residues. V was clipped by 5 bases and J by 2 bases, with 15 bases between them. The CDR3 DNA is TGTGCCAGCAGCAATACACAAGTAGGAAACACTGAAGCTTTCTTT. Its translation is CASSNTQVGNTEAFF.